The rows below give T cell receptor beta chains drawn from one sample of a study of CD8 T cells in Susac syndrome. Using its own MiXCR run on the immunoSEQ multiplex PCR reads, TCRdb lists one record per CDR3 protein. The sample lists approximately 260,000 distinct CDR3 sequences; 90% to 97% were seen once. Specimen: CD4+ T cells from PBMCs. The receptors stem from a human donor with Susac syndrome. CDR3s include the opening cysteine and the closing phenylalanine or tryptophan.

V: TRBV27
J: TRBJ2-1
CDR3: CASSLSRGARVF

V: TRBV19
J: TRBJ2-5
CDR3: CATGTSRETQYF

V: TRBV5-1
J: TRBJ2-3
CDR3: CASSGTGPKADTQYF

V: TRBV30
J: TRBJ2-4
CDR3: CAWSVDLYKNIQYF

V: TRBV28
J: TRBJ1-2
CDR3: CASNYKGGYTF

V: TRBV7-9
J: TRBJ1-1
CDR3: CASTTRAEAFF

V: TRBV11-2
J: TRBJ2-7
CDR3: CASERRTSGSGLTYEQYF

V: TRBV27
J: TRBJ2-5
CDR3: CASSLFVSGETQYF

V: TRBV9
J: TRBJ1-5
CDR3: CASSVDANQPQHF

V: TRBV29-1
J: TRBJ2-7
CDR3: CSVEILREDSSYEQYF

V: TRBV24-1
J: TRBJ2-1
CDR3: CATSDDLAGTYNEQFF

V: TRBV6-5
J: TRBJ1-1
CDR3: CASTLAKGSYTEAFF

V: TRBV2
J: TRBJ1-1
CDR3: CASRTGGRTEAFF

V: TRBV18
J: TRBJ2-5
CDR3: CASSPVTSGSWRKETQYF

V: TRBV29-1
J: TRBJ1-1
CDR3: CSGNRVSTEAFF

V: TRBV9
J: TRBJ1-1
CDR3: CASSVERVDTEAFF

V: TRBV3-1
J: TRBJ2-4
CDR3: CASSPPSLLARSVIQYF

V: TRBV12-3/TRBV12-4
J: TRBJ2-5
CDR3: CASSPRGEEETQYF

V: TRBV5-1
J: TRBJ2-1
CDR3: CASSLGVSDEQFF

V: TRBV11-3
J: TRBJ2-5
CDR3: CASSNLFAGQQETQYF

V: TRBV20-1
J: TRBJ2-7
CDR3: CSARVGTGTGYEQYF

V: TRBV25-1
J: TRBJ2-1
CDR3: CASIRQGGDEQFF

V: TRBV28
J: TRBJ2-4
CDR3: CASTLGDIQYF

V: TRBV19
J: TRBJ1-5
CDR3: CATTRQGASSNQPQHF

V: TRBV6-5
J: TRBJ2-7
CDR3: CASRTPGGASYEQYF

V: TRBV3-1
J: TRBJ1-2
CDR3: CASSRTGGANGYTF

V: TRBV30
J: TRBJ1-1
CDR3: CAWSAKSVGRGEAFF

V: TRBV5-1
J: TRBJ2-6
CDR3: CASSSSESSGANVLTF

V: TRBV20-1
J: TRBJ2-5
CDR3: CSARATNQETQYF

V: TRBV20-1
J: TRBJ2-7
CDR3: CSARDNEQYF

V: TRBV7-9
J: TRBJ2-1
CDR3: CASRWASGTYNEQFF

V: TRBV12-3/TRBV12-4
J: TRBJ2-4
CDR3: CASSINRGAVDIQYF

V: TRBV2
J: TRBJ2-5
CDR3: CASIGQEETQYF

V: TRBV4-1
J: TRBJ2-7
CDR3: CASSQEMGQGAREQYF

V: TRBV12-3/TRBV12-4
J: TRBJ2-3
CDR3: CASSFQGGDTQYF

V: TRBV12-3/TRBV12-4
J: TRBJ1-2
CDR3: CASSLAPHGAGYTF

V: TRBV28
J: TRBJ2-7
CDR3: CASGSYRGESYEQYF

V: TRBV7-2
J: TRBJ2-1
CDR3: CASSQKKGLAGAPGNEQFF

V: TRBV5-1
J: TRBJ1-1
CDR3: CASSVDRATEAFF

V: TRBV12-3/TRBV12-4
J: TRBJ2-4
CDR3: CASTARNIQYF

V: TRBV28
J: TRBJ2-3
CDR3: CAAFWGQVPDTQYF

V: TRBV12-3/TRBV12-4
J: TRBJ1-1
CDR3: CASSYARDRVLAFF

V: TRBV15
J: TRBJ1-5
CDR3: CATSVQRNQPQHF

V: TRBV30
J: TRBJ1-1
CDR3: CAWSGQIGTEAFF

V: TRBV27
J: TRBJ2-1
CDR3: CASSFRKVRNEQFF

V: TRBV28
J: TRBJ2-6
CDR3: CASGETGTSGANVLTF

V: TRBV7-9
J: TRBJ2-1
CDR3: CASSPEFF

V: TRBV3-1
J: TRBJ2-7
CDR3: CASSLRPGEQYF

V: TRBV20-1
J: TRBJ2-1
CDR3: CSARDSAVNEQFF

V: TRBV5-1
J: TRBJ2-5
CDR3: CASSGETQYF

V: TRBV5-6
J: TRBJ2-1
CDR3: CASSWTSGNSYNEQFF

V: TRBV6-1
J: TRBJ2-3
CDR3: CASRTTGTVLTDTQYF

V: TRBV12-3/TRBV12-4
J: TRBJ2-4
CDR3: CASRIAGGDIAKNIQYF

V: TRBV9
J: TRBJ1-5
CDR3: CASSVDTGQPQHF

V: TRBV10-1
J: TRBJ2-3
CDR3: CASSDTRTDTQYF

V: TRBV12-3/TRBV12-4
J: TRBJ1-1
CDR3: CASSLGGATEAFF

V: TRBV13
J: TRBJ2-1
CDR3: CASSSYRVDEQFF